This T cell receptor (beta chain) was documented in a study of blood T cell repertoires in COVID-19. About the research overall: In each case, the material was cDNA or gDNA derived from T cells, B-cell-depleted T cells, or PBMCs.

Assay used: immunoSEQ multiplex PCR; TCRdb lists only in-frame clones, some missing. The table has 300,000 to 350,000 clones, 75% to 95% seen once. The CDR3 consists of 15 residues. The V gene's germline CDR1 is SGHRS and CDR2 YFSETQ. Trimming took 7 bases from V and 6 from J, leaving 22 bases between them. The receptor was derived from a woman in her twenties or thirties with COVID-19, enrolled during active disease. The chain links TRBV5-1 to TRBJ2-5, with D possibly matching TRBD2 (5 bases). Sequencing was carried out using peripheral blood. CDR3 sequence reads: CASRFINGGDQTQYF. CDR3 nucleotides: TGCGCCAGCCGATTCATAAACGGAGGAGACCAGACCCAGTACTTC.